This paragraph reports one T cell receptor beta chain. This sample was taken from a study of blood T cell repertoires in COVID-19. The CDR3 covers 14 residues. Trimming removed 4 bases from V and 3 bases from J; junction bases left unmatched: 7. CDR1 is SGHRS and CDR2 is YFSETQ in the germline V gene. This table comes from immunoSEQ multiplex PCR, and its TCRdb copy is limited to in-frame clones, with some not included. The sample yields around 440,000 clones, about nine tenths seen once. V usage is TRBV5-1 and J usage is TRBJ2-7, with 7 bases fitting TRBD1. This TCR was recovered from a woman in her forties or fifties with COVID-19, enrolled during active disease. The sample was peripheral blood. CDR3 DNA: TGCGCCAGCAGCCTCCGGGGACAGTTCTACGAGCAGTACTTC. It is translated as CASSLRGQFYEQYF.